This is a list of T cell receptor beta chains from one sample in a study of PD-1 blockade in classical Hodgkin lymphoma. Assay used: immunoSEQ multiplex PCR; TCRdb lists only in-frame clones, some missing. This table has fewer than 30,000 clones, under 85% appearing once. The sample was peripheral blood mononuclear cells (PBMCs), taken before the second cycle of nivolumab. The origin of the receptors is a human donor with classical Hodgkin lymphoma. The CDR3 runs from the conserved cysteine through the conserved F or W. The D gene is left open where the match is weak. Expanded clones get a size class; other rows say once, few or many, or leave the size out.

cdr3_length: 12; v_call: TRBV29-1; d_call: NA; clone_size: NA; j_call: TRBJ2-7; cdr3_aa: CSVEDRGYEQYF; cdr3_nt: TGCAGCGTTGAAGATAGGGGGTACGAGCAGTACTTC
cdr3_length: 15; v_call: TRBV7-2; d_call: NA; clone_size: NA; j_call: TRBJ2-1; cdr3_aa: CASSPRGYSYNEQFF; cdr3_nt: TGTGCCAGCAGCCCACGGGGATACTCCTACAATGAGCAGTTCTTC
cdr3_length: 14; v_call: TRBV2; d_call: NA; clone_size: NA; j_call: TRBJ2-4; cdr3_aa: CASSEKGGVGIQYF; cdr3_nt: TGTGCCAGCAGTGAAAAAGGGGGGGTAGGCATTCAGTACTTC
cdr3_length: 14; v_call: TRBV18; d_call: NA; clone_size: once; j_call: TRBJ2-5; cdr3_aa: CASSPGRTQETQYF; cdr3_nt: TGTGCCAGCTCACCCGGACGGACACAAGAGACCCAGTACTTC
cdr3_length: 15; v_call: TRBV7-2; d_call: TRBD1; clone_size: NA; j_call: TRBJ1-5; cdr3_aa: CASSIGGTGVQPQHF; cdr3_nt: TGTGCCAGCAGCATTGGGGGGACAGGGGTTCAGCCCCAGCATTTT
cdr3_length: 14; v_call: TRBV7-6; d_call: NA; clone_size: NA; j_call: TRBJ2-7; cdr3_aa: CASSLGMTSYEQYF; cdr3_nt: TGTGCCAGCAGCTTAGGGATGACGAGCTACGAGCAGTACTTC
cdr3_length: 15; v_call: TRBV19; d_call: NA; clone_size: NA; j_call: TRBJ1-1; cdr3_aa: CASTPTGRRNTEAFF; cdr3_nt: TGTGCCAGTACCCCCACCGGCAGAAGGAACACTGAAGCTTTCTTT
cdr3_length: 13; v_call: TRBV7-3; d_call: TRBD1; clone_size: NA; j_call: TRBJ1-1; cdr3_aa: CASSFGQGTEAFF; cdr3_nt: TGTGCCAGCAGCTTCGGACAGGGCACTGAAGCTTTCTTT
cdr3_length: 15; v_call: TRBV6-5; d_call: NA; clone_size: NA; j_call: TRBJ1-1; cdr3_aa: CASRQEYRRNTEAFF; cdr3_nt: TGTGCCAGCAGACAAGAATACAGGAGGAACACTGAAGCTTTCTTT
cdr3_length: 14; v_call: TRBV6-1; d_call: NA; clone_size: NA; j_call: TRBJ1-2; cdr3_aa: CASSERAGNYGYTF; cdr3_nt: TGTGCCAGCAGTGAAAGGGCGGGTAACTATGGCTACACCTTC
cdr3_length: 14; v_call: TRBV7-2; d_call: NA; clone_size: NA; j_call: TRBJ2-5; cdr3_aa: CASSLHKAQETQYF; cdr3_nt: TGTGCCAGCAGCTTGCACAAAGCCCAAGAGACCCAGTACTTC
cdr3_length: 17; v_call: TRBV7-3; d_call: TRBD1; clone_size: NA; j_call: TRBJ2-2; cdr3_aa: CASSLTPRTGSTGELFF; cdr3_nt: TGTGCCAGCAGCTTAACCCCCAGGACAGGCTCCACCGGGGAGCTGTTTTTT
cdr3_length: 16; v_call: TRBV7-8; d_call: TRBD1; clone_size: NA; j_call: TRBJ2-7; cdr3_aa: CASSLQGQGASYEQYF; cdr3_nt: TGTGCCAGCAGTCTCCAGGGACAGGGGGCCTCCTACGAGCAGTACTTC
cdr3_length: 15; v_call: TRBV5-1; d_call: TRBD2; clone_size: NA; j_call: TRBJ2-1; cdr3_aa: CASSSAGAGYNEQFF; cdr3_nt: TGCGCCAGCAGCTCAGCGGGGGCGGGGTACAATGAGCAGTTCTTC
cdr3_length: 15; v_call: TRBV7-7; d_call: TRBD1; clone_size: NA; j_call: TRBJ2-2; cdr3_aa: CASSPGQGEGGELFF; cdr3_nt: TGTGCCAGCAGCCCCGGACAGGGTGAAGGGGGGGAGCTGTTTTTT
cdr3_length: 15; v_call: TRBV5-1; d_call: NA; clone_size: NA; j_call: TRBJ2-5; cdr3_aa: CASSLGVPSQETQYF; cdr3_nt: TGCGCCAGCAGCTTGGGAGTCCCTAGCCAAGAGACCCAGTACTTC
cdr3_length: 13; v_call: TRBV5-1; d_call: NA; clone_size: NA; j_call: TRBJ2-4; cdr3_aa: CATLQKAKNIQYF; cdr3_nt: TGCGCCACCCTTCAAAAAGCCAAAAACATTCAGTACTTC
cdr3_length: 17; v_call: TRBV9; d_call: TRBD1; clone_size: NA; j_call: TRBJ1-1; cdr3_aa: CASSVERQGVRGTEAFF; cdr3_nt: TGTGCCAGCAGCGTAGAGAGACAGGGGGTTCGGGGCACTGAAGCTTTCTTT
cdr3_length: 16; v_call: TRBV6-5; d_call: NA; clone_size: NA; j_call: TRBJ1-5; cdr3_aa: CASSYSILGFGQPQHF; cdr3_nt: TGTGCCAGCAGTTACTCGATTCTGGGATTTGGGCAGCCCCAGCATTTT
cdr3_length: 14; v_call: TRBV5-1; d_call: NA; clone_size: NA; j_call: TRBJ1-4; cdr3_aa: CASSLGRTNEKLFF; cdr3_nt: TGCGCCAGCAGCTTGGGCAGGACGAATGAAAAACTGTTTTTT
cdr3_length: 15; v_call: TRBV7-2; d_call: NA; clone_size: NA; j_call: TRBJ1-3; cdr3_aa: CASSPSHAVGNTIYF; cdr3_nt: TGTGCCAGCAGTCCCTCGCATGCCGTCGGAAACACCATATATTTT
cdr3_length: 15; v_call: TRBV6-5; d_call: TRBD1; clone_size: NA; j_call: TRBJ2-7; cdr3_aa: CASSHTRGLRGEQYF; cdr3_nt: TGTGCCAGCAGTCACACCAGGGGGCTCAGGGGGGAGCAGTACTTC
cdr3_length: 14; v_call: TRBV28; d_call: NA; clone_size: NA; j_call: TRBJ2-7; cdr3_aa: CASSFVGSSYEQYF; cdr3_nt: TGTGCCAGCAGTTTTGTAGGGAGCTCCTACGAGCAGTACTTC
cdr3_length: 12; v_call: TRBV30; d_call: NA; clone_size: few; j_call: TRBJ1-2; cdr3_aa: CAWSVGGYGYTF; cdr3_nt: TGTGCCTGGAGTGTCGGTGGGTATGGCTACACCTTC
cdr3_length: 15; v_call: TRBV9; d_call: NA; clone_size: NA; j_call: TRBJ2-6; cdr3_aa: CASSPGSLGPNVLTF; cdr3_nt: TGTGCCAGCAGCCCCGGTTCTCTGGGGCCCAACGTCCTGACTTTC
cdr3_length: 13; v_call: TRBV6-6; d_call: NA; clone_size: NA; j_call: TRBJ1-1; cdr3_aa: CASSYPGEGDAFF; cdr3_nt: TGTGCCAGCAGTTACCCCGGGGAGGGGGACGCTTTCTTT
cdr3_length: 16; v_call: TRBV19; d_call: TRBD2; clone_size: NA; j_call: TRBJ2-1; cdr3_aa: CASSEGLAGGLREQFF; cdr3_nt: TGTGCCAGTAGTGAGGGACTAGCGGGGGGGCTACGTGAGCAGTTCTTC
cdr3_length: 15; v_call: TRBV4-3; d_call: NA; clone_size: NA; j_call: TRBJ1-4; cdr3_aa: CASSQEGVTNEKLFF; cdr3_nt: TGCGCCAGCAGCCAAGAGGGGGTAACTAATGAAAAACTGTTTTTT
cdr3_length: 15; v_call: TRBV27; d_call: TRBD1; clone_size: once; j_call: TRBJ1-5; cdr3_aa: CASREGQESHQPQHF; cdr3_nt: TGTGCCAGCAGGGAAGGACAGGAATCTCATCAGCCCCAGCATTTT
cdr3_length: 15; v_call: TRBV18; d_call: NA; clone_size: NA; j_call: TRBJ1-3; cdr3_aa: CASSPLLDSGNTIYF; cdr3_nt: TGTGCCAGCTCACCCCTCTTGGACTCTGGAAACACCATATATTTT
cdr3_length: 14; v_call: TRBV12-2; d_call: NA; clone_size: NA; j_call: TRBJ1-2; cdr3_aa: CASRIGTELYGYTF; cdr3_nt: TGTGCAAGTCGCATTGGGACGGAACTCTATGGCTACACCTTC
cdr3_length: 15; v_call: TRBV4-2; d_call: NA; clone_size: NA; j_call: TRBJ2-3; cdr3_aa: CASSQGGTGADTQYF; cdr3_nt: TGTGCCAGCAGCCAAGGGGGGACTGGGGCAGATACGCAGTATTTT
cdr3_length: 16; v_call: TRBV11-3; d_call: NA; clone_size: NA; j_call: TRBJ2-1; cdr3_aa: CASRDRRSGAYNEQFF; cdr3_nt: TGTGCCAGCAGGGACCGAAGGAGCGGAGCTTACAATGAGCAGTTCTTC
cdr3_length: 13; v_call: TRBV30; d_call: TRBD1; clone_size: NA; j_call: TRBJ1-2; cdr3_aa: CAWSVGQVYGYTF; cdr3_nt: TGTGCCTGGAGTGTGGGACAGGTCTATGGCTACACCTTC
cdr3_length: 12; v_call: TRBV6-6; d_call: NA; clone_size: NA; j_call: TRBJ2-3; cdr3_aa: CASSRLGDTQYF; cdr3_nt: TGTGCCAGCAGTCGACTAGGGGATACGCAGTATTTT
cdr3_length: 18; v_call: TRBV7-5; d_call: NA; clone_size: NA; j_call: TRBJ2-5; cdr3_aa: CARSLLEDGGAPAETQYF; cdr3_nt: TGTGCCAGAAGCTTATTGGAAGACGGAGGGGCTCCAGCGGAGACCCAGTACTTC
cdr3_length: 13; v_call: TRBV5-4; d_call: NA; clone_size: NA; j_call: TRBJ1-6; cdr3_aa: CASTSEWNSPLHF; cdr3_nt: TGTGCCAGCACTTCCGAGTGGAATTCACCCCTCCACTTT
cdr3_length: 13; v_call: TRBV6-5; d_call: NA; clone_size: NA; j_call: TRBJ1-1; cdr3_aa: CASRGTGSTEAFF; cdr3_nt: TGTGCCAGCAGGGGGACGGGAAGCACTGAAGCTTTCTTT
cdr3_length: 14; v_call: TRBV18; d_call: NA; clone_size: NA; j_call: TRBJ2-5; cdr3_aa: CASSLTKGGETQYF; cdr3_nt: TGTGCCAGCTCACTCACGAAGGGAGGAGAGACCCAGTACTTC
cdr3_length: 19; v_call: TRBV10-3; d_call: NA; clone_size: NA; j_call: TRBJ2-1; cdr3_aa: CAISAGPSPQPSLYNEQFF; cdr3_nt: TGTGCCATCAGTGCTGGGCCCAGCCCCCAGCCGAGCCTTTACAATGAGCAGTTCTTC
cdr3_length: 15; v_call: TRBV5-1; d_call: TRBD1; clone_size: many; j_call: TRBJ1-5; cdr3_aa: CASSLWGDSSGPQHF; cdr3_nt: TGCGCCAGCAGCTTATGGGGGGACAGCTCTGGGCCCCAGCATTTT
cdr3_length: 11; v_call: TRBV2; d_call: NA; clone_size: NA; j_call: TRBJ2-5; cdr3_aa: CASRGLETQYF; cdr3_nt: TGTGCCAGCAGGGGCTTGGAGACCCAGTACTTC
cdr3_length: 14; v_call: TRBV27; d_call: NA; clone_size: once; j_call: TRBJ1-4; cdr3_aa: CASSRLGGNEKLFF; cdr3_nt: TGTGCCAGCAGTAGGCTGGGGGGTAATGAAAAACTGTTTTTT
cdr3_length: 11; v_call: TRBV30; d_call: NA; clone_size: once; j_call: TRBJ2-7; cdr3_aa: CAGWDSGEQYF; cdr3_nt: TGTGCGGGGTGGGACTCGGGTGAGCAGTACTTC
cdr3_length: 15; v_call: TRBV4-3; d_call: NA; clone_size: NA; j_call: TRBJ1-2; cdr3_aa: CASSQDSTGLSGYTF; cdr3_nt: TGCGCCAGCAGCCAAGATAGTACAGGGCTTAGCGGCTACACCTTC
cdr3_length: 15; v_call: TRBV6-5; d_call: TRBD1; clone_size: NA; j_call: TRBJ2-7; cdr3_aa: CASRLTGAQTYEQYF; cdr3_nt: TGTGCCAGCAGGTTGACAGGGGCCCAAACCTACGAGCAGTACTTC
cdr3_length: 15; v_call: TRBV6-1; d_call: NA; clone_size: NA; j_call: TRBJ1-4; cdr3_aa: CASSVLGRFNEKLFF; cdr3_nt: TGTGCCAGCAGTGTCCTCGGACGGTTCAATGAAAAACTGTTTTTT
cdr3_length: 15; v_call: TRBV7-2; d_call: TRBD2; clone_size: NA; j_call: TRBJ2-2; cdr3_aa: CASSQGLADTGELFF; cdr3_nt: TGTGCCAGCAGCCAAGGGCTAGCGGACACCGGGGAGCTGTTTTTT
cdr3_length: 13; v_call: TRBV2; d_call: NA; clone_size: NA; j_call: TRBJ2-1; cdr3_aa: CASSPPRVWEQFF; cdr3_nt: TGTGCCAGCAGCCCCCCTCGGGTGTGGGAGCAGTTCTTC
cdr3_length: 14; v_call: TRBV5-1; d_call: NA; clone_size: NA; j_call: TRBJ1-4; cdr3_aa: CASSGGHDNEKLFF; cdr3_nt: TGCGCCAGCAGTGGGGGTCACGATAATGAAAAACTGTTTTTT
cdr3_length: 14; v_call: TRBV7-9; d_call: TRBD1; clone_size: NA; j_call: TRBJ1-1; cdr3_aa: CASSLTGVNTEAFF; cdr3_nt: TGTGCCAGCAGCTTGACAGGGGTTAACACTGAAGCTTTCTTT
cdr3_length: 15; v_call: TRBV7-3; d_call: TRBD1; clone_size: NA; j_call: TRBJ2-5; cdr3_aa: CASSYQGATGETQYF; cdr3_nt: TGTGCCAGCAGCTACCAGGGGGCCACGGGGGAGACCCAGTACTTC